These T cell receptor beta chains were read from a single sample in a study of control samples from healthy donors and cancer patients. The assay was immunoSEQ multiplex PCR, and TCRdb's table has in-frame clones only and misses some. The sample records fewer than 15,000 clones, around 79% being singletons. Source material: formalin-fixed, paraffin-embedded tissue. Every receptor here comes from a male donor with melanoma. Each CDR3 is given with its conserved first and last residue. D genes are given only for firm matches. A clone size is listed for some rows: how often the clone was seen (once, few, many), or a class if it is expanded.

size	D	V	J	CDR3	DNA
.	.	TRBV11-2	TRBJ2-2	CASSLDRGITGTGELFF	TGTGCCAGCAGCTTAGATCGAGGCATCACGGGGACCGGGGAGCTATTTTTT
once	.	TRBV27	TRBJ1-5	CASSYQGNSNQPQHF	TGTGCCAGCAGTTATCAGGGGAATAGCAATCAGCCCCAGCATTTT
.	.	TRBV7-9	TRBJ1-5	CASSLVGLGQPQHF	TGTGCCAGCAGCTTAGTGGGGTTAGGTCAGCCCCAGCATTTT
.	TRBD1	TRBV11-3	TRBJ2-1	CASSKGAGTGDNEQFF	TGTGCCAGCAGCAAAGGGGCCGGGACAGGGGACAATGAGCAGTTCTTC
.	.	TRBV4-3	TRBJ1-6	CASSQDAGIYNSPLHF	TGCGCCAGCAGCCAAGATGCCGGTATCTATAATTCACCCCTCCACTTT
.	.	TRBV12-3/TRBV12-4	TRBJ1-1	CASSLIQGSEAFF	TGTGCCAGCAGTTTAATACAGGGCTCTGAAGCTTTCTTT
.	TRBD1	TRBV19	TRBJ1-1	CASGGEQGRTEAFF	TGTGCCAGTGGGGGAGAACAGGGGCGCACTGAAGCTTTCTTT
.	TRBD2	TRBV6-5	TRBJ2-3	CANHSRGGRTDTQYF	TGTGCCAACCACTCGCGGGGGGGCCGAACAGATACGCAGTATTTT
.	.	TRBV3-1/TRBV3-2	TRBJ2-1	CASSHGGSSEFF	TGTGCCAGCAGCCATGGGGGTTCAAGTGAGTTCTTC
.	.	TRBV5-6	TRBJ1-3	CASSLVASGNTIYF	TGTGCCAGCAGCTTGGTTGCGTCTGGAAACACCATATATTTT
.	.	TRBV11-3	TRBJ1-2	CASSPRGDDYGYTF	TGTGCCAGCAGCCCCAGAGGGGATGACTATGGCTACACCTTC
.	.	TRBV6-4	TRBJ1-1	CASRTNNRNTEAFF	TGTGCCAGCAGAACTAATAACAGGAACACTGAAGCTTTCTTT
.	.	TRBV9	TRBJ2-5	CASNKQPQETQYF	TGTGCCAGCAACAAGCAACCCCAAGAGACCCAGTACTTC
.	.	TRBV20-1	TRBJ1-1	CSASGGQTMNTEAFF	TGCAGTGCTAGTGGGGGGCAGACAATGAACACTGAAGCTTTCTTT
.	.	TRBV7-2	TRBJ1-2	CASSLGTNNYGYTF	TGTGCCAGCAGCTTAGGGACTAACAACTATGGCTACACCTTC